The entry below describes one TCR beta chain. CDR1 SEHNR and CDR2 FQNEAQ come from the germline V gene (reference sequence). V gave up 5 bases and J gave up 4 bases, with 15 bases separating them. The CDR3 spans 15 residues. The data were obtained in a study of blood T cell repertoires in COVID-19. Study details: T cells, B-cell-depleted T cells, or PBMCs supplied cDNA or gDNA.

Here immunoSEQ multiplex PCR was the method, and the copy in TCRdb shows in-frame clones only, minus some. The profile shows roughly 150,000 clones, under 85% of them singletons. This sequence originates from a man aged 80 or over with COVID-19, enrolled during active disease. Sequencing was performed on peripheral blood. V usage is TRBV7-9 and J usage is TRBJ2-1; tentatively, D is TRBD2 (6 bases). CDR3 protein: CASSPPGTSYNEQFF. The CDR3 DNA is TGTGCCAGCAGCCCCCCCGGGACTTCTTACAATGAGCAGTTCTTC.